These 19 T cell receptor beta chains were all obtained from the same sample, sequenced in a study of T-cell reconstitution after alpha-beta-depleted transplantation in children. TCRbeta library construction was performed incorporating unique molecular identifiers. TCRdb reprocessed the PCR reads via MiXCR and lists one record per CDR3 protein. The sample consists of around 600,000 distinct CDR3 sequences, 15% to 20% of them appearing once. The sequencing used PBMCs from the stem cell graft donor, collected from the stem cell graft. The receptor source for this set is a human donor who donated a stem cell graft to a child with acute myeloid leukemia.

This clonotype was seen ten or more times. This chain uses TRBV20-1 with TRBJ2-3; D is possibly TRBD1 (6 bases). V dropped 4 bases and J dropped 4 bases, with 15 bases sitting between them. CDR1 and CDR2 (germline): DFQATT, SNEGSKA (reference sequence). The CDR3 is 14 amino acids. CDR3 DNA sequence: TGCAGTGCTACTCACAGGGTTTATGCAGATACGCAGTATTTT. This codes for CSATHRVYADTQYF.

This clonotype turned up a few times. The V gene is TRBV6-1, the J gene TRBJ1-4; the D gene is possibly TRBD1 (5 bases). Trimming shortened V by 5 bases and J by 6 bases, and 13 bases separated the two germline ends. The CDR3 sequence is 14 residues long. CDR1 is MNHNS and CDR2 is SASEGT in the germline V gene. This CDR3 reads CASSRGGGYEKLFF. In nucleotides, the CDR3 is TGTGCCAGCAGTCGAGGCGGGGGGTATGAAAAACTGTTTTTT.

This clonotype has a handful of counts. The CDR3 region has the DNA TGTGCCAGCACTTCCCCGGGACAGGCTTTCGGGGTCTATGGCTACACCTTC. Translated, it gives CASTSPGQAFGVYGYTF. The chain has TRBV12-3 or TRBV12-4 and TRBJ1-2; 8 positions agree with TRBD1. The CDR3 spans 17 residues. Trimming removed 7 bases from V and 4 bases from J; junction bases left unmatched: 17.

A remark on this clonotype: This may be a read error: a much more frequent sequence differs by one nucleotide. The chain employs TRBV20-1 and TRBJ2-2; 9 nucleotides match TRBD1. The CDR3 contains 13 residues. Germline CDR1 reads DFQATT; CDR2 reads SNEGSKA (reference sequence). CDR3 nucleotides: TGCAGAGCTCGGGACAGGGAATCCGGGGAGCTGTTTTTT. It is translated as CRARDRESGELFF.

This clonotype came up a few times. For the CDR3, the DNA is TGCGCCAGCTGGGACCCCGGGGGGTCAGATACGCAGTATTTT. Translated: CASWDPGGSDTQYF. The genes are TRBV5-1 and TRBJ2-3; 7 nucleotides agree with TRBD2. Looked up from germline, CDR1 is SGHRS and CDR2 is YFSETQ. After removal of 7 bases from V and 4 bases from J, the junction contained 9 bases not matched to a gene. The CDR3 sequence is 14 residues long.

This chain connects TRBV6-1 to TRBJ2-2; 7 bases fit TRBD2. The V gene end was trimmed by 10 bases and the J gene end by 3 bases; junction bases not matched to a gene: 5. The CDR3 consists of 13 residues. Per germline, CDR1 MNHNS and CDR2 SASEGT. The CDR3: CATGRGDTGELFF. The CDR3 DNA is TGTGCCACCGGCCGGGGGGACACCGGGGAGCTGTTTTTT.

The sample holds a few counts of this clonotype. This chain joins TRBV12-3 or TRBV12-4 and TRBJ2-7; D is perhaps TRBD1 (5 bases). V gave up 1 base and J gave up 2 bases, with 9 bases separating them. This CDR3 contains 14 residues. The DNA for the CDR3 is TGTGCCAGCAGTTTAGGAGAAGGGGCCTACGAGCAGTACTTC. Encoded protein: CASSLGEGAYEQYF.

The chain links TRBV4-3 to TRBJ2-7; 9 bases fit TRBD1. The CDR3 has 18 residues. From germline, CDR1 is LGHNA and CDR2 YSLEER. V shed 0 bases and J 5 bases; nucleotides not matched to a gene: 14. CDR3 protein: CASSQDFGYRDREDEQYF. The CDR3 DNA is TGCGCCAGCAGCCAAGATTTCGGCTACCGGGACAGGGAAGACGAGCAGTACTTC.

This clonotype appeared many times. The chain links TRBV20-1 to TRBJ1-6; 7 nucleotides align to TRBD1. Germline V gene lookup returns CDR1 DFQATT and CDR2 SNEGSKA (reference sequence). There are 12 residues in the CDR3. V gave up 5 bases and J gave up 9 bases; unmatched junction bases: 4. CDR3 amino acids: CSAPHRGSPLHF. In DNA form, the CDR3 reads TGCAGTGCTCCACACAGGGGTTCACCCCTCCACTTT.

Only a few counts were recorded for this clonotype. The gene calls are TRBV12-3 or TRBV12-4 and TRBJ1-4, with TRBD1 matching over 7 bases. The CDR3 is 14 amino acids. The J segment lost 8 bases and the V segment lost 5 bases, leaving 8 bases of the junction unmatched. The CDR3 bases are TGTGCCAGCAGTCCCCGCCAGGGGGAAGAAAAACTGTTTTTT. Its translation: CASSPRQGEEKLFF.

This clonotype was detected ten times or more. The V call is TRBV20-1, the J call TRBJ1-2; D not certain. V was shortened by 6 bases and J by 2 bases, with 25 bases between the two germline ends. The CDR3 loop spans 17 amino acids. Germline values: CDR1 DFQATT, CDR2 SNEGSKA (reference sequence). The DNA of the CDR3 is TGCAGTGCCAACCCGGGCGCCAACCCCCACTTAAACTATGGCTACACCTTC. This gives the protein CSANPGANPHLNYGYTF.

This clonotype was found a few times. The chain recombines TRBV7-2 with TRBJ2-7, with D uncertain. The CDR3 contains 14 residues. The V gene lost 5 bases and the J gene lost 4 bases, with 15 bases spanning the gap. Germline V gene sequence: CDR1 SGHTA, CDR2 FQGNSA. CDR3 region: CASSPLPGPYEQYF. The CDR3 DNA reads as TGTGCCAGCAGCCCTCTCCCCGGCCCTTACGAGCAGTACTTC.

This chain links TRBV7-2 with TRBJ2-7; D gene uncertain. This CDR3 spans 14 amino acids. Germline V gene sequence: CDR1 SGHTA, CDR2 FQGNSA. The V gene lost 5 bases and the J gene lost 3 bases, with 14 bases spanning the gap. The CDR3 sequence is CASSLPRVNYEQYF. For the CDR3, the DNA is TGTGCCAGCAGCCTCCCCCGAGTAAACTACGAGCAGTACTTC.

This clonotype was counted between two and nine times. The rearrangement joins TRBV7-9 to TRBJ2-4; maybe TRBD2 (6 bases). The CDR3 sequence is 16 residues long. V lost 7 bases and J lost 0, with 16 bases in between. Germline V gene data show CDR1 as SEHNR and CDR2 as FQNEAQ (reference sequence). CDR3 DNA sequence: TGTGCCAGCACCACTCCCCGGGAGCTAGCCAAAAACATTCAGTACTTC. Its protein is CASTTPRELAKNIQYF.

This clonotype was counted ten times or more. The chain uses TRBV20-1 and TRBJ1-5; the D is unclear. The CDR3 sequence is 14 residues long. V lost 2 bases to trimming and J lost 3 bases, with 11 bases between them. The germline CDR1 and CDR2 sequences are DFQATT and SNEGSKA (reference sequence). The CDR3 coding sequence is TGCAGTGCTAGATGGGCAGATCCCAATCAGCCCCAGCATTTT. Translation: CSARWADPNQPQHF.

The V and J genes are TRBV7-2 and TRBJ2-1; the D gene could be TRBD1 or TRBD2 (5 bases each). This CDR3 has 16 residues. V was pared by 0 bases and J by 2 bases, with 11 bases between. Germline lookup yields CDR1 SGHTA and CDR2 FQGNSA. The CDR3 nucleotides are TGTGCCAGCAGCTTAGCGAGGGGACCCACCTACAATGAGCAGTTCTTC. Translated: CASSLARGPTYNEQFF.

The table lists this clonotype with many counts. V gene TRBV20-1 combines with J gene TRBJ2-7; maybe TRBD2 (5 bases). The CDR3 is made up of 15 amino acids. The germline V gene encodes CDR1 DFQATT and CDR2 SNEGSKA (reference sequence). The V end lost 0 bases, the J end lost 3 bases, and 15 bases lay between the germline ends. The CDR3 loop reads CSARDARGKRYEQYF. The DNA of the CDR3 is TGCAGTGCTAGAGATGCACGGGGTAAGCGCTACGAGCAGTACTTC.

Many counts were recorded for this clonotype. This chain connects TRBV29-1 to TRBJ2-3; 12 nucleotides match TRBD2. Trimming cost V 8 bases and J 0 bases; bases outside gene matches: 6. The CDR3 runs 15 residues. Germline-derived CDR1 and CDR2 are SQVTM and ANQGSEA. The CDR3 region has the DNA TGCAGCTCTACTAGCGGGGGGCCGAGCACAGATACGCAGTATTTT. Protein product: CSSTSGGPSTDTQYF.

On this clonotype: Since a much larger clone is just one base distant, this may be a read error. This chain links TRBV6-2 or TRBV6-3 with TRBJ1-2; D unclear. V dropped 2 bases and J dropped 3 bases, with 7 bases sitting between them. CDR1 and CDR2 (germline): MNHEY, SVGEGT. This CDR3 is built from 13 residues. CDR3 protein: CASSYTVYYGYTF. The CDR3 nucleotides are TGTGCCAGCAGTTACACCGTGTACTATGGCTACACCTTC.